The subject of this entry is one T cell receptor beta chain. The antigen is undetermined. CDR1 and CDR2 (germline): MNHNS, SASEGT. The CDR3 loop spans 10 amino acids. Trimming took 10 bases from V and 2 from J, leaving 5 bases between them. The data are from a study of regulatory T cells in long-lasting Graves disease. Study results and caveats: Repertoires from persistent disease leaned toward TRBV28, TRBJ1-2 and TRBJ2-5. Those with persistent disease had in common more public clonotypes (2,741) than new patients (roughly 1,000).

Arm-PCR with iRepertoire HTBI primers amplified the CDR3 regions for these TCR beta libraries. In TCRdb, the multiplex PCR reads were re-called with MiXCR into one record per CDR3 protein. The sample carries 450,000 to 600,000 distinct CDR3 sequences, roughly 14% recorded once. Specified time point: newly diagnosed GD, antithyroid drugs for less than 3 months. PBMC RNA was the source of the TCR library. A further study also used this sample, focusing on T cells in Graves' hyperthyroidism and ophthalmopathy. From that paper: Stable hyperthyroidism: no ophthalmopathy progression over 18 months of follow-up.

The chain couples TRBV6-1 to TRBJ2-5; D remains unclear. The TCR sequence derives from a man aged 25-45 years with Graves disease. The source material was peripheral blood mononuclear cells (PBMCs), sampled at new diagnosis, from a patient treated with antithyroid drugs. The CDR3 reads CATGQETQYF. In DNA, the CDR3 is TGTGCCACCGGACAAGAGACCCAGTACTTC.